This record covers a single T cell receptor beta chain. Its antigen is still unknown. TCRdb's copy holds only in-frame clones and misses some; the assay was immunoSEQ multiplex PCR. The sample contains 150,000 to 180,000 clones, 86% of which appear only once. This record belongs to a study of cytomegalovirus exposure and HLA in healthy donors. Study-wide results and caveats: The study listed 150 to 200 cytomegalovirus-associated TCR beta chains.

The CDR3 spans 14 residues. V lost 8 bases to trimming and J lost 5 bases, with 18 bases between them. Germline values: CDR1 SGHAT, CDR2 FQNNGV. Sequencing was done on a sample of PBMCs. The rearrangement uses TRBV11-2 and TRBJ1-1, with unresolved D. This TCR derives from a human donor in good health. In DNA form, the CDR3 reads TGTGCCAGCGGAACCGACCCGCGAGGGACTGAAGCTTTCTTT. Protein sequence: CASGTDPRGTEAFF.